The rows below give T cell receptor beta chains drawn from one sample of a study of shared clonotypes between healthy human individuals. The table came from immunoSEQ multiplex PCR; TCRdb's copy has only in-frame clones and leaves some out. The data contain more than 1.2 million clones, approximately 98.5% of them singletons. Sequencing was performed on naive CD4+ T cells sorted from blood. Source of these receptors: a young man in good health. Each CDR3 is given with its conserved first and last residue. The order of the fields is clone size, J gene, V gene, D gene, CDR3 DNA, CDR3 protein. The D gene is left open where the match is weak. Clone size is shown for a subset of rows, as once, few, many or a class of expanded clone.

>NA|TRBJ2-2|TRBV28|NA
TGTGCCAGCAGTTTACCGGCAACCGGGGAGCTGTTTTTT
CASSLPATGELFF
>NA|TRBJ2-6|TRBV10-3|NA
TGTGCCATCAGGGCGGGACAGACTGACGGGGCCAACGTCCTGACTTTC
CAIRAGQTDGANVLTF
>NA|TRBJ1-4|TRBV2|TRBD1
TGTGCCAGCAGTTCGACAGGGTTAGCTAATGAAAAACTGTTTTTT
CASSSTGLANEKLFF
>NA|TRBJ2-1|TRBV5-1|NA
TGCGCCAGCAGGTACGCCGATGAGCAGTTCTTC
CASRYADEQFF
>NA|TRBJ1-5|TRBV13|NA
TGTGCCAGCAGCTTACAGGAAAATCAGCCCCAGCATTTT
CASSLQENQPQHF
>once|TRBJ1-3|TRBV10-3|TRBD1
TGTGCCATCAGTGAGACTACGACAGGGTTAGCAAACACCATATATTTT
CAISETTTGLANTIYF
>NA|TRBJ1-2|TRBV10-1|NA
TGCGCCAGCAGTGAGTCGAGGACAGCAACAGGCTACACCTTC
CASSESRTATGYTF
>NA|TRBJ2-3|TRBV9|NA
TGTGCCAGCAGCGTAGTGGGTCGGGCAGATACGCAGTATTTT
CASSVVGRADTQYF
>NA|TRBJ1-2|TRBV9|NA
TGTGCCAGCAGCGTCTCGCGGGGGGTGTATGGCTACACCTTC
CASSVSRGVYGYTF
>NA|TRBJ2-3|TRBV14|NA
TGTGCCAGCAGCCAACCCCGGACATCTAGCACAGATACGCAGTATTTT
CASSQPRTSSTDTQYF
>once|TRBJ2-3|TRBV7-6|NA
TGTGCCAGCAGCACCCGACAGAGAGGGGCAGATACGCAGTATTTT
CASSTRQRGADTQYF
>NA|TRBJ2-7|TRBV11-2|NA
TGTGCCAGCAGCTTACGTATCTCCTACGAGCAGTACTTC
CASSLRISYEQYF
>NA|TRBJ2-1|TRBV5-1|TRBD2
TGCGCCAGCAGCTATGGGACTAGCGGGAGATCATACAATGAGCAGTTCTTC
CASSYGTSGRSYNEQFF
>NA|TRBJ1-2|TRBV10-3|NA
TGTGCCATCAGAGGACAGTCTCATAACTATGGCTACACCTTC
CAIRGQSHNYGYTF
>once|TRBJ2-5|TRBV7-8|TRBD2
TGTGCCAGCGGGACTAGCGGGAGTGTGACCCAGTACTTC
CASGTSGSVTQYF
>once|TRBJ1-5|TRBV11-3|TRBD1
TGTGCCAGCAGCTTAGAGCCCCTTAGGCAGGGGGGTTCCAAGCCCCAGCATTTT
CASSLEPLRQGGSKPQHF
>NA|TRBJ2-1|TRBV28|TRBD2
TGTGCCAGCAGTTTCAACGGGAGGGCCTCATACAATGAGCAGTTCTTC
CASSFNGRASYNEQFF
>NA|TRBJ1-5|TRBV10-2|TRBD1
TGCGCCAGCAGCCTCGGGACAGGGGAAGAGCCCCAGCATTTT
CASSLGTGEEPQHF
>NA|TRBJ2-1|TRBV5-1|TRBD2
TGCGCCAGCAGCCCGGTAGCGGGATTGAATGAGCAGTTCTTC
CASSPVAGLNEQFF
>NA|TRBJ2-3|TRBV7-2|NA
TGTGCCAGCAGCACCCCACAGGCGGGCACAGATACGCAGTATTTT
CASSTPQAGTDTQYF
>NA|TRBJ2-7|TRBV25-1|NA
TGTGCCAGCAGTGAATATTCAGGACGGGACGAGCAGTACTTC
CASSEYSGRDEQYF
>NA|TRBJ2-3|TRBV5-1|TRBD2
TGCGCCAGCAGCCGCGGGGGACTAGCGGACACAGATACGCAGTATTTT
CASSRGGLADTDTQYF
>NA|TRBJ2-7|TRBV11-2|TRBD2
TGTGCCAGCAGCCTAGCGGGAGGCGGCGAGCAGTACTTC
CASSLAGGGEQYF
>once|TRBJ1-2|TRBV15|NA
TGTGCCACCAGCAGAGATCGAGGACGGATGAACTATGGCTACACCTTC
CATSRDRGRMNYGYTF
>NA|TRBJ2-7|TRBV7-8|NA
TGTGCCAGCAGCTTCCCGACAGTACTCTCCTACGAGCAGTACTTC
CASSFPTVLSYEQYF
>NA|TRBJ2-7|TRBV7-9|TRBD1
TGTGCCAGCAGCTACGCGGGACAGGGGGAGCAGTACTTC
CASSYAGQGEQYF
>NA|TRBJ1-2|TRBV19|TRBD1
TGTGCCAGTAGTATCGCGGGACAGAACTATGGCTACACCTTC
CASSIAGQNYGYTF
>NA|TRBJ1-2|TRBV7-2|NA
TGTGCCAGCAGCAGGGGCCTAGTGGGCGCTGGCTACACCTTC
CASSRGLVGAGYTF
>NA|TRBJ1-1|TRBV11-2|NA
TGTGCCAGCAGCTTAAACTCCCCCCGTCATATGAACACTGAAGCTTTCTTT
CASSLNSPRHMNTEAFF
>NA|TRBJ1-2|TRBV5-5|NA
TGTGCCAGCAGCTTGGTGACAACCTCGAATGGCTACACCTTC
CASSLVTTSNGYTF
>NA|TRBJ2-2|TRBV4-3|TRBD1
TGCGCCAGCAGCCATCGACAGGGAAGTGCGGTCACCGGGGAGCTGTTTTTT
CASSHRQGSAVTGELFF
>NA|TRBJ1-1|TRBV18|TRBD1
TGTGCCAGCTCACTGGGACAGGGCCTTCTCACTGAAGCTTTCTTT
CASSLGQGLLTEAFF
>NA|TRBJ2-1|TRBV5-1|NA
TGCGCCAGCAGCTTGGGGGCTTTCAATGAGCAGTTCTTC
CASSLGAFNEQFF
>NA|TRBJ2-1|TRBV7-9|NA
TGTGCCAGCAGCGACAGCCGGCCGGGCAATGAGCAGTTCTTC
CASSDSRPGNEQFF
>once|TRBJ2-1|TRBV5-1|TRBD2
TGCGCCAGCAGCTTCGGGACTAGCGGAGCTAAGGGGAATGAGCAGTTCTTC
CASSFGTSGAKGNEQFF
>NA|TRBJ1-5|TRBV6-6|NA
TGTGCCAGCAACGGCCCAGAGAAGGGTCAGCCCCAGCATTTT
CASNGPEKGQPQHF
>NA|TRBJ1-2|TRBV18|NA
TGTGCCAGCTCACCAGAGGTTAACTATGGCTACACCTTC
CASSPEVNYGYTF
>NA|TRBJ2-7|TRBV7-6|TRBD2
TGTGCCAGCAGCTTAATCCGGGAGGGCCTCCAGCAGTACTTC
CASSLIREGLQQYF
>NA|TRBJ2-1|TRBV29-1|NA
TGCAGCGTTGAAAGACGTGGCCGGAATGAGCAGTTCTTC
CSVERRGRNEQFF
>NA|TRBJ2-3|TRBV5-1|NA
TGCGCCAGCAGCTTGGGGGTGCGGGTGAGGGAAGTTACAGATACGCAGTATTTT
CASSLGVRVREVTDTQYF
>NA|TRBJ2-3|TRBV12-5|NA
TGTGCTAGTGGTTTGGGACTAGTCACAGATACGCAGTATTTT
CASGLGLVTDTQYF
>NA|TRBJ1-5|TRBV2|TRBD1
TGTGCCAGTTCCCAGGGGGTTCAGCCCCAGCATTTT
CASSQGVQPQHF
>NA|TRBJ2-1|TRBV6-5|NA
TGTGCCAGCACCCCCGGGCAAAGCTCCTACAATGAGCAGTTCTTC
CASTPGQSSYNEQFF
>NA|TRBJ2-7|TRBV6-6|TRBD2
TGTGCCAGCAGTCCAGGAGTAGCGGGCTACGAGCAGTACTTC
CASSPGVAGYEQYF